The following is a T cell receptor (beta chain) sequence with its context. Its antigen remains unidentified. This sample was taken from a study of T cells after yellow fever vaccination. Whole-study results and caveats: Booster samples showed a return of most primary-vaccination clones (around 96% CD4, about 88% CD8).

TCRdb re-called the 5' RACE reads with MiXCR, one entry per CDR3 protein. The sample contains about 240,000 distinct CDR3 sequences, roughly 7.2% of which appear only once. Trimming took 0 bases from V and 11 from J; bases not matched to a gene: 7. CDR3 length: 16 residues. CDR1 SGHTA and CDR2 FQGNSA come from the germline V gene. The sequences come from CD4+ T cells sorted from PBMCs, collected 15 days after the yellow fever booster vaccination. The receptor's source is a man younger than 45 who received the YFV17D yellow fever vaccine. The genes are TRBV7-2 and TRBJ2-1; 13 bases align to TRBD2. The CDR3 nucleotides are TGTGCCAGCAGCTTAGCCGGGGGGACTAGCGGGGCGAAGCAGTTCTTC. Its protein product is CASSLAGGTSGAKQFF.